This is a list of T cell receptor beta chains from one sample in a study of Graves' ophthalmopathy and Graves' hyperthyroidism. TCRdb independently ran MiXCR on the multiplex PCR reads; one entry per CDR3 protein. Among around 670,000 distinct CDR3 sequences listed, around 40% were seen once. The specimen was peripheral blood. The receptors originated from an adult man with Graves' ophthalmopathy. Each CDR3 is given with its conserved first and last residue. Fields, in order: CDR3 length, J gene, clone size, V gene, D gene, CDR3 protein, CDR3 DNA. D genes are given only for firm matches. The size of a clone is reported for some rows only, either as once, few or many, or as a class for expanded clones.

cdr3_length: 11
j_call: TRBJ1-1
clone_size: many
v_call: TRBV29-1
d_call: NA
cdr3_aa: CSVEEGAEAFF
cdr3_nt: TGCAGCGTTGAAGAAGGGGCTGAAGCTTTCTTT

cdr3_length: 11
j_call: TRBJ1-1
clone_size: NA
v_call: TRBV20-1
d_call: TRBD1
cdr3_aa: CSALTGNGAFF
cdr3_nt: TGCAGTGCTTTGACAGGGAACGGCGCTTTCTTT

cdr3_length: 15
j_call: TRBJ1-4
clone_size: NA
v_call: TRBV7-8
d_call: NA
cdr3_aa: CASSQDWAENEKLFF
cdr3_nt: TGTGCCAGCAGCCAAGATTGGGCAGAAAATGAAAAACTGTTTTTT

cdr3_length: 16
j_call: TRBJ1-5
clone_size: NA
v_call: TRBV24-1
d_call: NA
cdr3_aa: CATSESGQGRNQPQHF
cdr3_nt: TGTGCCACCAGTGAAAGTGGGCAGGGACGCAATCAGCCCCAGCATTTT

cdr3_length: 16
j_call: TRBJ2-7
clone_size: few
v_call: TRBV19
d_call: TRBD1
cdr3_aa: CASSLKTGAAVYEQYF
cdr3_nt: TGTGCCAGTAGCCTCAAGACAGGGGCCGCTGTGTACGAGCAGTACTTC

cdr3_length: 15
j_call: TRBJ1-1
clone_size: NA
v_call: TRBV13
d_call: TRBD1
cdr3_aa: CASSGQGAPRSEAFF
cdr3_nt: TGTGCCAGCAGCGGTCAGGGGGCGCCACGGTCTGAAGCTTTCTTT

cdr3_length: 12
j_call: TRBJ1-1
clone_size: few
v_call: TRBV27
d_call: TRBD1
cdr3_aa: CASSRQGLQAFF
cdr3_nt: TGTGCCAGCAGTCGACAGGGGTTACAAGCTTTCTTT

cdr3_length: 16
j_call: TRBJ1-2
clone_size: NA
v_call: TRBV7-2
d_call: TRBD1
cdr3_aa: CASSLAGGSRDYGYTF
cdr3_nt: TGTGCCAGCAGCTTAGCAGGGGGCTCACGAGACTATGGCTACACCTTC

cdr3_length: 15
j_call: TRBJ2-2
clone_size: NA
v_call: TRBV25-1
d_call: NA
cdr3_aa: CASGLFLGDTGELFF
cdr3_nt: TGTGCCAGCGGCTTATTTCTCGGGGACACCGGGGAGCTGTTTTTT

cdr3_length: 15
j_call: TRBJ1-2
clone_size: NA
v_call: TRBV7-9
d_call: NA
cdr3_aa: CASSLVTGRGYGYTF
cdr3_nt: TGTGCCAGCAGCTTAGTGACAGGAAGAGGCTATGGCTACACCTTC

cdr3_length: 16
j_call: TRBJ2-5
clone_size: few
v_call: TRBV7-9
d_call: NA
cdr3_aa: CASSEGDQIYKETQYF
cdr3_nt: TGTGCCAGCAGCGAGGGGGACCAAATATACAAAGAGACCCAGTACTTC

cdr3_length: 11
j_call: TRBJ1-1
clone_size: NA
v_call: TRBV25-1
d_call: NA
cdr3_aa: CARRGAEKAFF
cdr3_nt: TGTGCTAGAAGGGGGGCAGAGAAAGCTTTCTTT

cdr3_length: 14
j_call: TRBJ2-7
clone_size: NA
v_call: TRBV10-3
d_call: NA
cdr3_aa: CAISSAGAPYEQYF
cdr3_nt: TGTGCCATCAGCTCGGCAGGTGCGCCCTACGAGCAGTACTTC

cdr3_length: 12
j_call: TRBJ1-1
clone_size: many
v_call: TRBV15
d_call: NA
cdr3_aa: CATSRGWTQAFF
cdr3_nt: TGTGCCACCAGCAGAGGTTGGACACAAGCTTTCTTT

cdr3_length: 16
j_call: TRBJ2-2
clone_size: NA
v_call: TRBV25-1
d_call: NA
cdr3_aa: CASSQGTVTNTGELFF
cdr3_nt: TGCGCCAGCAGCCAAGGAACGGTTACGAACACCGGGGAGCTGTTTTTT

cdr3_length: 13
j_call: TRBJ2-7
clone_size: NA
v_call: TRBV9
d_call: NA
cdr3_aa: CASSVRTASEQYF
cdr3_nt: TGTGCCAGCAGCGTCCGGACAGCGAGCGAGCAGTACTTC

cdr3_length: 11
j_call: TRBJ2-5
clone_size: NA
v_call: TRBV2
d_call: NA
cdr3_aa: CASVAGETQYF
cdr3_nt: TGTGCCAGCGTAGCAGGGGAGACCCAGTACTTC

cdr3_length: 15
j_call: TRBJ1-1
clone_size: many
v_call: TRBV7-2
d_call: TRBD1
cdr3_aa: CASSRWTGTNTEAFF
cdr3_nt: TGTGCCAGCAGCCGATGGACAGGGACGAACACTGAAGCTTTCTTT

cdr3_length: 13
j_call: TRBJ1-2
clone_size: many
v_call: TRBV2
d_call: NA
cdr3_aa: CASRIGAADGYTF
cdr3_nt: TGTGCCAGCAGGATAGGGGCGGCAGATGGCTACACCTTC

cdr3_length: 12
j_call: TRBJ1-2
clone_size: many
v_call: TRBV29-1
d_call: NA
cdr3_aa: CSVLSGGNGYTF
cdr3_nt: TGCAGCGTCCTCTCAGGAGGGAATGGCTACACCTTC

cdr3_length: 14
j_call: TRBJ2-7
clone_size: many
v_call: TRBV19
d_call: TRBD2
cdr3_aa: CASSTGLGGYEQYF
cdr3_nt: TGTGCCAGTAGTACTGGACTAGGCGGGTACGAGCAGTACTTC

cdr3_length: 14
j_call: TRBJ1-2
clone_size: many
v_call: TRBV10-3
d_call: TRBD1
cdr3_aa: CASSPQGTGYGYTF
cdr3_nt: TGTGCCAGCAGCCCACAGGGGACGGGCTATGGCTACACCTTC

cdr3_length: 16
j_call: TRBJ1-4
clone_size: NA
v_call: TRBV9
d_call: NA
cdr3_aa: CASSADAGTGDEKLFF
cdr3_nt: TGTGCCAGCAGCGCAGACGCCGGGACCGGGGATGAAAAACTGTTTTTT

cdr3_length: 15
j_call: TRBJ1-5
clone_size: NA
v_call: TRBV7-2
d_call: NA
cdr3_aa: CASSRPQGSNQPQHF
cdr3_nt: TGTGCCAGCAGCCGACCACAGGGTTCCAATCAGCCCCAGCATTTT

cdr3_length: 15
j_call: TRBJ1-4
clone_size: NA
v_call: TRBV4-1
d_call: TRBD1
cdr3_aa: CASSHTGTGVGKLFF
cdr3_nt: TGCGCCAGCAGCCATACCGGGACAGGGGTAGGGAAACTGTTTTTT

cdr3_length: 15
j_call: TRBJ1-1
clone_size: few
v_call: TRBV5-4
d_call: TRBD1
cdr3_aa: CASTPGGTVNTEAFF
cdr3_nt: TGTGCCAGCACTCCAGGGGGGACAGTGAACACTGAAGCTTTCTTT

cdr3_length: 14
j_call: TRBJ2-5
clone_size: once
v_call: TRBV7-9
d_call: NA
cdr3_aa: CASSRTGIYETQYF
cdr3_nt: TGTGCCAGCAGCCGTACAGGGATCTACGAGACCCAGTACTTC

cdr3_length: 12
j_call: TRBJ1-1
clone_size: NA
v_call: TRBV29-1
d_call: NA
cdr3_aa: CSLGGGNTEAFF
cdr3_nt: TGCAGCTTAGGAGGGGGGAACACTGAAGCTTTCTTT

cdr3_length: 13
j_call: TRBJ2-3
clone_size: NA
v_call: TRBV7-7
d_call: NA
cdr3_aa: CASSLGPADTQYF
cdr3_nt: TGTGCCAGCAGCTTAGGGCCGGCAGATACGCAGTATTTT

cdr3_length: 15
j_call: TRBJ2-6
clone_size: many
v_call: TRBV7-2
d_call: NA
cdr3_aa: CASRMPGYGANVLTF
cdr3_nt: TGTGCCAGCAGAATGCCCGGGTACGGGGCCAACGTCCTGACTTTC

cdr3_length: 15
j_call: TRBJ1-6
clone_size: once
v_call: TRBV29-1
d_call: NA
cdr3_aa: CSVRGFGSGNSPLHF
cdr3_nt: TGCAGCGTTCGGGGGTTCGGGTCTGGGAACTCACCCCTCCACTTT

cdr3_length: 15
j_call: TRBJ1-3
clone_size: few
v_call: TRBV20-1
d_call: NA
cdr3_aa: CSAREPLSSGNTIYF
cdr3_nt: TGCAGTGCTAGAGAGCCACTATCCTCTGGAAACACCATATATTTT